This T cell receptor beta chain was sequenced in a study of response to subunit inactivated influenza vaccine (dated by TCRdb to 2016 to 2019). Study-level background: The study used deep quantitative T cell receptor repertoire profiling to track responses to a trivalent subunit inactivated influenza vaccine. Here is what the overall study found, with its caveats: The authors suggested that each seasonal influenza vaccination may recruit only a limited number of new T cells.

As to this clonotype: What antigen it recognizes has not been identified. The input lacks base qualities; no much larger clone sits a single base away.

The library was built by means of RT-PCR. TCRdb shows the sequencer as Illumina HiSeq 2500. TCRdb trimmed public reads at Q25 via fastp, called clones via MiXCR and kept in-frame beta chains. Rows matching on CDR3 protein sequence are summarized as one entry with the most common DNA and genes. The sample table holds hundreds of thousands of distinct CDR3 sequences, of which under 9% were seen once. The ten largest clones add up to 10% to 15% of the sample. The CDR3 spans 15 residues, from the cysteine through the phenylalanine. Only CDR3 DNA is held: 45 bases, read in frame from base 1. V and J are trimmed by 4 bases and 5 bases, and the gene matches miss 9 bases of the junction. The germline V gene (reference sequence) yields SGHAT for CDR1 and FQDESV for CDR2.

The rearranged chain carries TRBV11-1 and TRBJ2-3, and 7 junctional nucleotides match TRBD2. This receptor was identified in a man between 50 and 69 years old who received an inactivated influenza vaccine. Donor details come from another sample of the same person, matched by shared clones. Source: PBMCs from blood, taken 23 to 25 months after vaccination. The DNA sequence is TGTGCCAGCAGCTCAGAGCGGGGCCGGGGAGATACGCAGTATTTT. This codes for CASSSERGRGDTQYF.